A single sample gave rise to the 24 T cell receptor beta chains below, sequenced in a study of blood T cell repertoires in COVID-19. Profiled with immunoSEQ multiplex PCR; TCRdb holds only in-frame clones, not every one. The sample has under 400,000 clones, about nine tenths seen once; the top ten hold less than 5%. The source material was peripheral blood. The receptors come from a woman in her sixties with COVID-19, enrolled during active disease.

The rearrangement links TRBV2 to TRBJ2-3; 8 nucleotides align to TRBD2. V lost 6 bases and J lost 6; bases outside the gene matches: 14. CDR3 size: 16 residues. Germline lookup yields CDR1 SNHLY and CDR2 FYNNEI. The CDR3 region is CASSAVAGRGLDTQYF. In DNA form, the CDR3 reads TGTGCCAGCAGCGCGGTAGCGGGGCGGGGGTTGGATACGCAGTATTTT. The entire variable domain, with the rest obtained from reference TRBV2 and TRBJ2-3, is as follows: EPEVTQTPSHQVTQMGQEVILRCVPISNHLYFYWYRQILGQKVEFLVSFYNNEISEKSEIFDDQFSVERPDGSNFTLKIRSTKLEDSAMYFCASSAVAGRGLDTQYFGPGTRLTVL.

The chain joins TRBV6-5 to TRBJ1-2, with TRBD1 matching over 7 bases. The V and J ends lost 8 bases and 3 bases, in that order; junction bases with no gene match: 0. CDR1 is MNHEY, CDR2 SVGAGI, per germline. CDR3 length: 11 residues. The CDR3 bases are TGTGCCAGCGGGACAGACTATGGCTACACCTTC. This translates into CASGTDYGYTF.

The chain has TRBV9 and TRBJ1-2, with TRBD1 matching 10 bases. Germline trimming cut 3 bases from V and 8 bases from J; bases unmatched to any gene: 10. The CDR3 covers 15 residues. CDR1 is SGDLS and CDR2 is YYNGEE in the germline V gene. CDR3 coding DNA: TGTGCCAGCAGCGCCCCGGGACAGGGGAGTGGAGGCTACACCTTC. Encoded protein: CASSAPGQGSGGYTF.

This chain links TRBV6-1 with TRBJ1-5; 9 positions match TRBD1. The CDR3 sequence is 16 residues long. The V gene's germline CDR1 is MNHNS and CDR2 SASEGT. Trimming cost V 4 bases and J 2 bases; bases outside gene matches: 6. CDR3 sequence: CASSAGTGMRNQPQHF. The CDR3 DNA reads TGTGCCAGCAGTGCCGGGACAGGGATGCGCAATCAGCCCCAGCATTTT.

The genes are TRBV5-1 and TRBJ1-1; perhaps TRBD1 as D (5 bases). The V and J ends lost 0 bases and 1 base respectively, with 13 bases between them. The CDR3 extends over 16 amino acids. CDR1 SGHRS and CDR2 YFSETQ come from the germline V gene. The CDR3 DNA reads TGCGCCAGCAGCTTGGGCGGGGCGCGGGGGAACACTGAAGCTTTCTTT. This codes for CASSLGGARGNTEAFF.

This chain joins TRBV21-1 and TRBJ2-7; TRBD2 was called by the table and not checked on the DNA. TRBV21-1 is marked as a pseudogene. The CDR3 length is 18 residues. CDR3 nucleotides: TGTGCCAGCGCCCCACCGACGGGAACGCCGCACCTCTCCTACGAGCAGTACTTC. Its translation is CASAPPTGTPHLSYEQYF.

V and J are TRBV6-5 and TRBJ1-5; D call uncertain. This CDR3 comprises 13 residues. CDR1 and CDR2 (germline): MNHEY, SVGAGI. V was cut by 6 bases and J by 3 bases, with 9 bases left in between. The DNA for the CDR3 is TGTGCCAGCAGAAGCCAAAACAATCAGCCCCAGCATTTT. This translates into CASRSQNNQPQHF.

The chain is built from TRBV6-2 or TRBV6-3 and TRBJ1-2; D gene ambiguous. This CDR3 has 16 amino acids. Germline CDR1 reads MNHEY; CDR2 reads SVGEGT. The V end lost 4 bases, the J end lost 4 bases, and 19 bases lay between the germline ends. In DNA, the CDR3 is TGTGCCAGCAGTTTCGGAGCGCCCTCGTATACCTATGGCTACACCTTC. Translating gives CASSFGAPSYTYGYTF.

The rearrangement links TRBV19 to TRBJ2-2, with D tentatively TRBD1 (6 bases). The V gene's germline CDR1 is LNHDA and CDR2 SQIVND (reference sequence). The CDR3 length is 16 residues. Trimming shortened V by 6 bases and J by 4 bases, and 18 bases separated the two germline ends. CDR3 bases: TGTGCCAGTAGCCTATCTCAGGGGACAAGCACCGGGGAGCTGTTTTTT. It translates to CASSLSQGTSTGELFF.

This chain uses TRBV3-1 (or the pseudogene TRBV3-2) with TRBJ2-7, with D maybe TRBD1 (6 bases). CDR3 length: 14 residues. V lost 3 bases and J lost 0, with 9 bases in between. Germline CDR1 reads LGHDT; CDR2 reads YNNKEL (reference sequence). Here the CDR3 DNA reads TGTGCCAGCAGCCAGACAGGTTTCTCCTACGAGCAGTACTTC. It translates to CASSQTGFSYEQYF.

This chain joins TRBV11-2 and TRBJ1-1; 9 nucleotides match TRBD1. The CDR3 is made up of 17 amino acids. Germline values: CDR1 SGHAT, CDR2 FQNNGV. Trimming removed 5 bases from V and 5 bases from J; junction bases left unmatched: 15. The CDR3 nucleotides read TGTGCCAGCAGCCACCGGTCCGGACAGGGGCGCGGGACTGAAGCTTTCTTT. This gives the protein CASSHRSGQGRGTEAFF.

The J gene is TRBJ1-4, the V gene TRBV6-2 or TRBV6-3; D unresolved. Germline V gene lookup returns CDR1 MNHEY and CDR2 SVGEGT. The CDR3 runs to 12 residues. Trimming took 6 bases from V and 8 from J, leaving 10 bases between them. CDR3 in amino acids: CASSRGAEKLFF. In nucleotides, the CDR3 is TGTGCCAGCAGCCGAGGAGCAGAAAAACTGTTTTTT.

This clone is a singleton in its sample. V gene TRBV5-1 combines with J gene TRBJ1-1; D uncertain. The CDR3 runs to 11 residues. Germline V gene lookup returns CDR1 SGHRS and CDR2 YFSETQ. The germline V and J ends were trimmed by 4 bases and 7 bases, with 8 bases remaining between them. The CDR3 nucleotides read TGCGCCAGCAGCCGAGGGAATGAAGCTTTCTTT. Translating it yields CASSRGNEAFF.

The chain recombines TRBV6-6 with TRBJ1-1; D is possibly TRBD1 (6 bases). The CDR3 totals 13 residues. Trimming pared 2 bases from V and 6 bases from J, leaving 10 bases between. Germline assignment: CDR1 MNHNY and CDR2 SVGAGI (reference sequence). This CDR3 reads CASSYGGPPEAFF. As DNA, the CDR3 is TGTGCCAGCAGTTACGGGGGCCCCCCTGAAGCTTTCTTT.

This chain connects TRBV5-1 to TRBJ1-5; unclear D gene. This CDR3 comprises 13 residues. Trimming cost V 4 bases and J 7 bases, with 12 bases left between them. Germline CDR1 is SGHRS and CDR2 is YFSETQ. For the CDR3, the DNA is TGCGCCAGCAGCCTGTCGGGATACCAGCCCCAGCATTTT. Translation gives CASSLSGYQPQHF.

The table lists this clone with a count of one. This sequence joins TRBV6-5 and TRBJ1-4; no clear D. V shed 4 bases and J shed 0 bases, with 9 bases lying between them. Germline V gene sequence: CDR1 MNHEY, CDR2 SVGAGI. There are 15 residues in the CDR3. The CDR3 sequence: CASSSEAATNEKLFF. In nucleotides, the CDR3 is TGTGCCAGCAGTTCGGAGGCCGCAACTAATGAAAAACTGTTTTTT.

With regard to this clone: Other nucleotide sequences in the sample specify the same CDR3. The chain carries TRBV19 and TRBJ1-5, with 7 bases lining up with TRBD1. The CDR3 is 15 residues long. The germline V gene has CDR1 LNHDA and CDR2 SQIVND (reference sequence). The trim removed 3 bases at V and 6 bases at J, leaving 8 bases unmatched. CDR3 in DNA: TGTGCCAGTAGTATTCGAGGGGGCGCGGGTCAGCCCCAGCATTTT. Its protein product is CASSIRGGAGQPQHF.

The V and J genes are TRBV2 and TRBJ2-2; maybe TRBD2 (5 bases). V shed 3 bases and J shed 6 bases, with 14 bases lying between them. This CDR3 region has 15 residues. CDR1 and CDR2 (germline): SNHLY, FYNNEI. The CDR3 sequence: CASSEWAKGAGELFF. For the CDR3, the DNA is TGTGCCAGCAGTGAGTGGGCCAAGGGAGCCGGGGAGCTGTTTTTT.

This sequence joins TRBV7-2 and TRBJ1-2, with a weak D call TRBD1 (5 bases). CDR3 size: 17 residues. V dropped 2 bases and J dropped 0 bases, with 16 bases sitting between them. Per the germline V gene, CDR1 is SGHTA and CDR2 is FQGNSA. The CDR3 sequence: CASSLNGAPATNYGYTF. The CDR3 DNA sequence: TGTGCCAGCAGCTTAAATGGGGCGCCAGCTACTAACTATGGCTACACCTTC.

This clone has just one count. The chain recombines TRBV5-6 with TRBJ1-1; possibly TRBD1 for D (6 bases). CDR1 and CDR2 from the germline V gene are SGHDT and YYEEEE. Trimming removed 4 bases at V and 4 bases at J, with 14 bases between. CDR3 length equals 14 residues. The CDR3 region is CASSPAMGATEAFF. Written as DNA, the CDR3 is TGTGCCAGCAGCCCTGCAATGGGGGCCACTGAAGCTTTCTTT.

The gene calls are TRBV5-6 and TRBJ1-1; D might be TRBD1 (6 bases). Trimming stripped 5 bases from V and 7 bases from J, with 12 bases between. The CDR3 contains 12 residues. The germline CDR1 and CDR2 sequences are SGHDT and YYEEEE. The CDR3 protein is CASRRQGFEAFF. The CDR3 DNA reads TGTGCCAGCAGACGGCAGGGGTTTGAAGCTTTCTTT.

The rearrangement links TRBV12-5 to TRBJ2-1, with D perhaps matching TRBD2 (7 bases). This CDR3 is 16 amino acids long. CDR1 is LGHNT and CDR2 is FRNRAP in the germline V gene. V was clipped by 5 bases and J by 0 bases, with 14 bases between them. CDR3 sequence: CASGNWGGPSYNEQFF. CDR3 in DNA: TGTGCTAGTGGTAACTGGGGGGGCCCCTCCTACAATGAGCAGTTCTTC.

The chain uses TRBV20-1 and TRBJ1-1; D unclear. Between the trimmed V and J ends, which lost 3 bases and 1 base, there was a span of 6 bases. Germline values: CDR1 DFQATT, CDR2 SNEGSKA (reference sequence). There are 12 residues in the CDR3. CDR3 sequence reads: CSASNRNTEAFF. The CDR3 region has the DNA TGCAGTGCTAGTAACAGGAACACTGAAGCTTTCTTT.

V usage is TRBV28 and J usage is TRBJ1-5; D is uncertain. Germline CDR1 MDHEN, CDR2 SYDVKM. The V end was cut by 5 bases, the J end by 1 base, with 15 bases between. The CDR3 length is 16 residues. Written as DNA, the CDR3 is TGTGCCAGCAGTCCCCGTCGAACAGCCAGCAATCAGCCCCAGCATTTT. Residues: CASSPRRTASNQPQHF.